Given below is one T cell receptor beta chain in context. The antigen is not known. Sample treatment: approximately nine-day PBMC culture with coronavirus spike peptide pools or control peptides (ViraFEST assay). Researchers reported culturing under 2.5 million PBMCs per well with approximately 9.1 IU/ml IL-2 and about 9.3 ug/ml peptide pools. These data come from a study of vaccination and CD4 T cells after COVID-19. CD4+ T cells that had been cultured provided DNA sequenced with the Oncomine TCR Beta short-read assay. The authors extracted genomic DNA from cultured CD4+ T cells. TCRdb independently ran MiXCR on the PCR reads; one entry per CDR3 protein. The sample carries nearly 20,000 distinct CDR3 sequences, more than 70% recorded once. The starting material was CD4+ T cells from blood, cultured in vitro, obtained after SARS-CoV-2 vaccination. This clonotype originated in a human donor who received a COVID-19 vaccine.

The CDR3 nucleotides are TGTGCCAGCAGTGAGCGACCAGGGGCAGATACGCAGTATTTT. This encodes CASSERPGADTQYF. The chain carries TRBV2 and TRBJ2-3; possibly TRBD1 for D (6 bases). CDR3 length equals 14 residues. Germline assignment: CDR1 SNHLY and CDR2 FYNNEI. V lost 3 bases and J 4 bases, leaving 11 bases between the germline ends.